This passage covers 7 T cell receptor beta chains from one sample sequenced in a study of blood T cells in healthy people across ages. Using a J-beta primer mix together with a sample-barcoded 5' primer, a second PCR was run for roughly 6 to 12 cycles. Using its own MiXCR run on the 5' RACE reads, TCRdb lists one record per CDR3 protein. The top ten clones hold roughly 8% of a sample with some 1.7 million distinct CDR3 sequences, approximately 30% of them seen once. What was sequenced was blood. All receptors derive from a woman aged 25 to 45 in good health.

The V and J genes are TRBV11-2 and TRBJ2-1; TRBD1 matches 8 bases. This CDR3 contains 15 residues. Germline V lookup: CDR1 SGHAT, CDR2 FQNNGV. J gave up 8 bases and V 5 bases, and 11 bases lay outside the gene matches. The CDR3 loop reads CASSVNQGALYEQFF. The CDR3 nucleotides are TGTGCCAGCAGCGTCAATCAGGGGGCCCTCTATGAGCAGTTCTTC.

This clonotype showed up just once. The chain is built from TRBV12-3 or TRBV12-4 and TRBJ1-2, with a possible D match to TRBD1 (6 bases). V dropped 3 bases and J dropped 4 bases, with 12 bases sitting between them. The CDR3 consists of 14 residues. CDR3 bases: TGTGCCAGCAGTTTCGTACAGGGAGCCTATGGCTACACCTTC. This encodes CASSFVQGAYGYTF.

This clonotype has just a few counts. This chain connects TRBV20-1 to TRBJ1-6; D gene uncertain. Trimming took 0 bases from V and 9 from J, leaving 15 bases between them. Germline CDR1 is DFQATT and CDR2 is SNEGSKA (reference sequence). The CDR3 is made up of 15 amino acids. CDR3 DNA: TGCAGTGCTAGAGATGCCCCCCCCGAGGGTTCACCCCTCCACTTT. Residues: CSARDAPPEGSPLHF.

This clonotype was seen a few times. CDR3 in amino acids: CASSSTGDAYEQYF. DNA for the CDR3: TGCGCCAGCAGCTCGACAGGGGACGCCTACGAGCAGTACTTC. The chain links TRBV5-1 to TRBJ2-7; 8 bases fit TRBD1. Germline values: CDR1 SGHRS, CDR2 YFSETQ. The J segment lost 2 bases and the V segment lost 3 bases, leaving 4 bases of the junction unmatched. CDR3 size: 14 residues.

The rearrangement joins TRBV20-1 to TRBJ2-3; D ambiguous. V lost 4 bases and J 6 bases, leaving 17 bases between the germline ends. The CDR3 length is 14 residues. Germline V lookup: CDR1 DFQATT, CDR2 SNEGSKA (reference sequence). The CDR3 reads CSATPVDENDTQYF. The CDR3 DNA reads as TGCAGTGCTACCCCTGTTGACGAAAACGATACGCAGTATTTT.

In this sample, this clonotype turned up many times. The V gene is TRBV5-4, the J gene TRBJ2-1; TRBD2 agrees at 10 bases. The CDR3 extends over 15 amino acids. In germline, CDR1 is SGHNT, CDR2 YYREEE (reference sequence). Losses at the gene ends were 4 bases for V and 4 bases for J; bases not matched to a gene: 5. The CDR3 sequence: CASSGLAGAYNEQFF. CDR3 coding DNA: TGTGCCAGCAGCGGGCTAGCGGGGGCATACAATGAGCAGTTCTTC.

This clonotype was recorded at least ten times. CDR3 nucleotides: TGCGCCAGCAGCCCACAGGGTCGTGAGGGCAATGAGCAGTTCTTC. Protein: CASSPQGREGNEQFF. The chain is built from TRBV5-1 and TRBJ2-1, with D perhaps matching TRBD1 (6 bases). Trimming shortened V by 4 bases and J by 6 bases, and 17 bases separated the two germline ends. This CDR3 comprises 15 residues. The germline gives CDR1 SGHRS, CDR2 YFSETQ.